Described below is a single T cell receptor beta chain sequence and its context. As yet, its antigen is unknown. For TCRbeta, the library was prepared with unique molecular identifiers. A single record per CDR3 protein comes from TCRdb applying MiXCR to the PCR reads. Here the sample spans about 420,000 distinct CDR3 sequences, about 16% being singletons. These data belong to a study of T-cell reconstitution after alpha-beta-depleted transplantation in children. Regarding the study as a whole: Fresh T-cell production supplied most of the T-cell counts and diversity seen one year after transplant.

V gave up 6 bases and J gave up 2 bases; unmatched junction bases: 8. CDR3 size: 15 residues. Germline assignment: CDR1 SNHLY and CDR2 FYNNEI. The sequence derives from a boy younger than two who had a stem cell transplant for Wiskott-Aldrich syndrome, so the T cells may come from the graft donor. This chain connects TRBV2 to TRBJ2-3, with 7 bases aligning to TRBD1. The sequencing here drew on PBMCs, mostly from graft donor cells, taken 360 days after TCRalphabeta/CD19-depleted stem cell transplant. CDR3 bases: TGTGCCAGCAGCCGTACAGGGGTTAACACAGATACGCAGTATTTT. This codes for CASSRTGVNTDTQYF.